These 21 T cell receptor beta chains were sequenced from one sample in a study of cytomegalovirus exposure and HLA in healthy donors (dated by TCRdb to 2016 to 2017). The method was the immunoSEQ multiplex PCR assay. For the multiplex PCR, a mixture combining 60 forward primers for TCR Vbeta segments and 13 reverse primers for TCR Jbeta segments was used. The table was pulled from immuneACCESS by TCRdb, which kept in-frame rearrangements only. Such tables lose some clones; where checked, under half of the loss comes from unresolved V genes, and the rest has no known cause. This sample holds 150,000 to 200,000 clones; around 76% were observed only once. The ten largest clones add up to over 1.2% of the sample. The material sequenced was PBMCs. The receptor set was obtained from a man aged 60 to 69 in good health and CMV-seronegative.

Here the CDR3 DNA reads TGTGCCAGCAGTGGGGCCCCCCCGAGTGAGACCCAGTACTTC. This gives the protein CASSGAPPSETQYF. The gene calls are TRBV6-5 and TRBJ2-5, with a possible D match to TRBD1 (5 bases). CDR3 length: 14 residues. The germline V gene encodes CDR1 MNHEY and CDR2 SVGAGI. Trimming took 5 bases from V and 5 from J, leaving 15 bases between them.

The genes are TRBV5-4 and TRBJ1-3; possible D gene TRBD1, 6 bases. The germline V and J ends were trimmed by 2 bases and 1 base, with 16 bases remaining between them. CDR3 size: 17 residues. Germline V gene lookup returns CDR1 SGHNT and CDR2 YYREEE (reference sequence). CDR3 sequence reads: CASSFGAGGLSGNTIYF. Written as DNA, the CDR3 is TGTGCCAGCAGCTTCGGAGCGGGGGGCCTTTCTGGAAACACCATATATTTT.

This clone was recorded a few times. CDR3 nucleotides: TGTGCCAGCAGCTCTTCAAGGACAGCATATAATTCACCCCTCCACTTT. Its translation: CASSSSRTAYNSPLHF. V and J are TRBV7-2 and TRBJ1-6; D possibly corresponds to TRBD1 (6 bases). V was pared by 4 bases and J by 4 bases, with 14 bases between. Per the germline V gene, CDR1 is SGHTA and CDR2 is FQGNSA. CDR3 length: 16 residues.

This rearrangement joins TRBV6-6 to TRBJ1-1, with 7 bases fitting TRBD1. The CDR3 length is 13 residues. Germline CDR1 and CDR2: MNHNY and SVGAGI (reference sequence). The junction had 3 bases not matched to a gene; V was cut back by 5 bases and J by 3 bases. CDR3 residues: CASSPQGDTEAFF. The DNA for the CDR3 is TGTGCCAGCAGTCCTCAGGGGGACACTGAAGCTTTCTTT.

This clone occurred a few times. The chain carries TRBV7-3 and TRBJ2-3; 12 bases fit TRBD2. V lost 5 bases to trimming and J lost 4 bases; unmatched junction nucleotides: 4. In germline, CDR1 is SGHTA, CDR2 FQGTGA. CDR3 length: 15 amino acids. CDR3 amino acids: CASSKLAGGPDTQYF. The CDR3 DNA is TGTGCCAGCAGCAAACTAGCGGGGGGCCCAGATACGCAGTATTTT.

The chain uses TRBV4-3 and TRBJ2-1; D possibly corresponds to TRBD1 (6 bases). The CDR3 has 16 amino acids. V lost 2 bases, J lost 3 bases, and 14 bases lay in between. The germline gives CDR1 LGHNA, CDR2 YSLEER. The CDR3 coding sequence is TGCGCCAGCAGCCAAAGTTTACAGGGTTACTACAATGAGCAGTTCTTC. Its protein is CASSQSLQGYYNEQFF.

The rearrangement uses TRBV14 and TRBJ2-5; the D gene is possibly TRBD2 (6 bases). CDR1 is SGHDN and CDR2 is FVKESK in the germline V gene. Trimming pared 0 bases from V and 1 base from J, leaving 18 bases between. The CDR3 length is 18 residues. The DNA for the CDR3 is TGTGCCAGCAGCCAAGATAATTTGGTGGAGGGGATCCAAGAGACCCAGTACTTC. The encoded protein is CASSQDNLVEGIQETQYF.

The chain links TRBV30 to TRBJ2-7; D call uncertain. With 3 bases removed from V and 2 bases from J, the gap between germline ends came to 11 bases. There are 13 residues in the CDR3. Germline V gene lookup returns CDR1 GTSNPN and CDR2 SVGIG (reference sequence). The CDR3 loop reads CAWRGRSTYEQYF. The CDR3 region has the DNA TGTGCCTGGAGGGGCAGGTCTACCTACGAGCAGTACTTC.

V and J are TRBV11-2 and TRBJ1-1; 10 bases are a match to TRBD1. Trimming cost V 5 bases and J 1 base; bases outside gene matches: 7. The CDR3 is 16 amino acids. Germline lookup yields CDR1 SGHAT and CDR2 FQNNGV. CDR3 region: CASSQDRGRGNTEAFF. CDR3 in DNA: TGTGCCAGCAGCCAAGACAGGGGGCGAGGGAACACTGAAGCTTTCTTT.

The V and J genes are TRBV30 and TRBJ2-3; D perhaps matches TRBD2 (5 bases). The V end lost 0 bases, the J end lost 1 base, and 8 bases lay between the germline ends. The CDR3 is 14 residues long. Germline V gives CDR1 GTSNPN, CDR2 SVGIG (reference sequence). CDR3 nucleotides: TGTGCCTGGAGTGTTATGGGAGGCACAGATACGCAGTATTTT. Translation gives CAWSVMGGTDTQYF.

This chain uses TRBV19 with TRBJ2-7, with 9 bases aligning to TRBD2. CDR1 and CDR2 from the germline V gene are LNHDA and SQIVND (reference sequence). Trimming at V came to 7 bases and at J to 2 bases, leaving 9 bases not matched to a gene. This CDR3 region has 15 residues. The CDR3 DNA reads TGTGCCAGTACTGTTGGCGGGGGGGCAGCCTACGAGCAGTACTTC. Amino acid sequence: CASTVGGGAAYEQYF.

The V call is TRBV10-3, the J call TRBJ1-5; TRBD1 matches 10 bases. The CDR3 runs to 15 residues. J was trimmed by 2 bases and V by 5 bases; bases with no gene match: 3. CDR1 and CDR2 (germline): ENHRY, SYGVKD. Here the CDR3 reads CAISIGTGGNQPQHF. CDR3 DNA: TGTGCCATCAGTATCGGGACAGGGGGCAATCAGCCCCAGCATTTT.

The rearrangement joins TRBV19 to TRBJ1-5, with 9 bases aligning to TRBD1. The CDR3 runs to 16 residues. V lost 6 bases, J lost 3 bases, and 9 bases stayed unmatched. Germline V gene lookup returns CDR1 LNHDA and CDR2 SQIVND (reference sequence). CDR3 region: CASRTRDRVINQPQHF. CDR3 DNA: TGTGCCAGTAGAACGAGGGACAGGGTGATCAATCAGCCCCAGCATTTT.

The rearrangement links TRBV30 to TRBJ1-5; D possibly corresponds to TRBD1 (5 bases). The CDR3 has 15 amino acids. V shed 0 bases and J shed 5 bases, with 14 bases lying between them. In germline, CDR1 is GTSNPN, CDR2 SVGIG (reference sequence). Here the CDR3 reads CAWSVRQGGDQPQHF. CDR3 in DNA: TGTGCCTGGAGTGTAAGGCAGGGTGGAGATCAGCCCCAGCATTTT.

This clone was seen only once. The chain carries TRBV7-9 and TRBJ2-3, with 7 positions matching TRBD1. CDR1 SEHNR and CDR2 FQNEAQ come from the germline V gene (reference sequence). Trimming took 5 bases from V and 4 from J; bases not matched to a gene: 6. The CDR3 totals 14 residues. The CDR3 here is CASSPGTAPDTQYF. The CDR3 coding sequence is TGTGCCAGCAGCCCTGGGACAGCCCCAGATACGCAGTATTTT. Filled out from reference TRBV7-9 and TRBJ2-3, the complete variable domain reads DTGVSQNPRHKITKRGQNVTFRCDPISEHNRLYWYRQTLGQGPEFLTYFQNEAQLEKSRLLSDRFSAERPKGSFSTLEIQRTEQGDSAMYLCASSPGTAPDTQYFGPGTRLTVL.

The chain couples TRBV7-2 to TRBJ2-7; 9 positions match TRBD2. CDR1 and CDR2 (germline): SGHTA, FQGNSA. J lost 0 bases, V lost 3 bases, and 6 bases had no gene match. The CDR3 runs to 16 residues. The CDR3 bases are TGTGCCAGCAGCTTCCCTCTAGCGGGACGCTCCTACGAGCAGTACTTC. The encoded protein is CASSFPLAGRSYEQYF.

This rearrangement joins TRBV5-5 to TRBJ1-1, with TRBD1 matching over 9 bases. Germline values: CDR1 SGHKS, CDR2 YYEKEE (reference sequence). V shed 3 bases, J shed 1 base, and the junction held 7 bases outside the gene matches. The CDR3 length is 16 residues. The CDR3 is CASSSRLGQGNTEAFF. DNA of the CDR3: TGTGCCAGCAGCTCGCGACTGGGACAGGGGAACACTGAAGCTTTCTTT. Drawing the rest from reference TRBV5-5 and TRBJ1-1, the complete variable domain is DAGVTQSPTHLIKTRGQQVTLRCSPISGHKSVSWYQQVLGQGPQFIFQYYEKEERGRGNFPDRFSARQFPNYSSELNVNALLLGDSALYLCASSSRLGQGNTEAFFGQGTRLTVV.

This sequence joins TRBV6-6 and TRBJ2-7, with D maybe TRBD2 (5 bases). Germline V gene data show CDR1 as MNHNY and CDR2 as SVGAGI (reference sequence). V lost 1 base to trimming and J lost 9 bases, with 16 bases between them. The CDR3 is 14 residues long. The chain's CDR3 is CASSYFQEPEGQYF. Here the CDR3 DNA reads TGTGCCAGCAGTTACTTTCAGGAGCCTGAGGGGCAGTACTTC.

The chain combines TRBV2 with TRBJ2-3; 12 bases fit TRBD2. There are 16 residues in the CDR3. Germline V gives CDR1 SNHLY, CDR2 FYNNEI. With V trimmed by 2 bases and J by 3 bases, 3 bases remained unmatched. CDR3 amino acids: CASSEFLAGGTDTQYF. CDR3 nucleotides: TGTGCCAGCAGTGAATTTCTAGCGGGAGGGACAGATACGCAGTATTTT.

A few counts support this clone. The V call is TRBV2, the J call TRBJ2-7; TRBD2 agrees at 7 bases. The CDR3 has 12 residues. CDR1 and CDR2 from the germline V gene are SNHLY and FYNNEI. Unmatched junction bases numbered 3, after V lost 7 bases and J lost 3 bases. CDR3 sequence reads: CASKREDYEQYF. The CDR3, as DNA: TGTGCCAGCAAGCGGGAAGACTACGAGCAGTACTTC.

The chain recombines TRBV28 with TRBJ2-1; no firm D call. The CDR3 sequence is 13 residues long. V lost 2 bases to trimming and J lost 9 bases, with 11 bases between them. CDR1 is MDHEN, CDR2 SYDVKM, per germline. This CDR3 reads CASSLSGAAEQFF. CDR3 bases: TGTGCCAGCAGTTTAAGTGGAGCAGCTGAGCAGTTCTTC. Supplemented by reference TRBV28 and TRBJ2-1, the full variable domain reads DVKVTQSSRYLVKRTGEKVFLECVQDMDHENMFWYRQDPGLGLRLIYFSYDVKMKEKGDIPEGYSVSREKKERFSLILESASTNQTSMYLCASSLSGAAEQFFGPGTRLTVL.